These 26 T cell receptor beta chains originate from one sample sequenced in a study of neurological immune-mediated disorders. TCRdb passed the 5' RACE reads through MiXCR, listing each CDR3 protein once. The table has about 58,000 distinct CDR3 sequences, under 3.5% seen once. Input material: PBMCs. The receptors derive from an older woman with multiple sclerosis.

This clonotype has at least ten counts. The V call is TRBV7-8, the J call TRBJ2-1; the D gene could be TRBD1 or TRBD2 (5 bases each). Germline V gives CDR1 SGHVS, CDR2 FQNEAQ. The CDR3 is 13 amino acids. V was trimmed by 3 bases and J by 16 bases, leaving 19 bases between them. The CDR3 nucleotides read TGTGCCAGCAGCTTGGATTTTGGGGAGAGGGACTTCTTC. It encodes CASSLDFGERDFF.

Many counts were recorded for this clonotype. V usage is TRBV28 and J usage is TRBJ1-4, with 10 bases lining up with TRBD1. Germline assignment: CDR1 MDHEN and CDR2 SYDVKM. Unmatched junction bases numbered 6, after V lost 3 bases and J lost 8 bases. The CDR3 extends over 15 amino acids. CDR3 sequence reads: CASSFRQGAAEKLFF. For the CDR3, the DNA is TGTGCCAGCAGTTTCCGACAGGGGGCTGCCGAAAAACTGTTTTTT.

This clonotype has ten or more counts. V and J are TRBV6-1 and TRBJ2-3, with 9 nucleotides matching TRBD2. V gave up 8 bases and J gave up 4 bases; unmatched junction bases: 13. The CDR3 sequence is 16 residues long. Germline V lookup: CDR1 MNHNS, CDR2 SASEGT. The CDR3 DNA reads TGTGCCAGCGGAACTTTAGCGGGAGCCGGTTCAGATACGCAGTATTTT. Protein sequence: CASGTLAGAGSDTQYF.

As to this clonotype: Likely a read error: the CDR3 ends without its conserved phenylalanine or tryptophan. V is TRBV28 and J is TRBJ2-1, with D hard to call. CDR1 and CDR2 (germline): MDHEN, SYDVKM. The CDR3 extends over 14 amino acids. V was clipped by 6 bases and J by 9 bases, with 18 bases between them. CDR3 sequence: CASSPTDGYGEQFN. The CDR3 DNA follows: TGTGCCAGCAGCCCGACGGACGGTTATGGTGAGCAGTTCAAC.

This clonotype was picked up many times. This rearrangement joins TRBV12-3 or TRBV12-4 to TRBJ1-2; D is uncertain. The V and J ends lost 4 bases and 8 bases respectively, with 14 bases between them. The CDR3 runs 13 residues. The CDR3 DNA reads as TGTGCCAGCAGTTCCTCCCCGGGTCAAGGCTACACCTTC. Amino acid sequence: CASSSSPGQGYTF.

This clonotype has a count of ten or more. V gene TRBV5-5 combines with J gene TRBJ2-1; possible D gene TRBD1, 5 bases. Deletions cut 0 bases from V and 0 bases from J, with 7 bases between. Germline V gives CDR1 SGHKS, CDR2 YYEKEE (reference sequence). CDR3 length: 15 residues. This CDR3 reads CASSLEGPSYNEQFF. The CDR3 DNA sequence: TGTGCCAGCAGCTTGGAGGGGCCCTCCTACAATGAGCAGTTCTTC.

In its sample, this clonotype was seen many times. The chain recombines TRBV20-1 with TRBJ1-5; D perhaps matches TRBD1 (5 bases). With 3 bases removed from V and 3 bases from J, the gap between germline ends came to 12 bases. In germline, CDR1 is DFQATT, CDR2 SNEGSKA (reference sequence). This CDR3 is 14 amino acids long. As DNA, the CDR3 is TGCAGTGCTAGGGGAGGGGCCACCAATCAGCCCCAGCATTTT. It is translated as CSARGGATNQPQHF.

This clonotype appeared many times. This chain links TRBV6-4 with TRBJ1-3; TRBD1 agrees at 8 bases. CDR3 length: 20 residues. Unmatched junction bases numbered 15, after V lost 1 base and J lost 1 base. Germline CDR1 is MRHNA and CDR2 is SNTAGT. CDR3 bases: TGTGCCAGCAGTGACTATTCGCGCCAGGGGGCCGAAAGGTCTGGAAACACCATATATTTT. Its translation is CASSDYSRQGAERSGNTIYF.

This clonotype was detected many times. V and J are TRBV5-1 and TRBJ1-1; TRBD1 matches at 9 bases. The CDR3 sequence is 14 residues long. V shed 3 bases and J 5 bases; nucleotides not matched to a gene: 5. Germline CDR1 and CDR2: SGHRS and YFSETQ. The CDR3 is CASSSGQGVTEAFF. The CDR3 bases are TGCGCCAGCAGCTCGGGACAGGGAGTAACTGAAGCTTTCTTT.

Ten or more counts support this clonotype. The chain uses TRBV5-1 and TRBJ2-5; D is perhaps TRBD2 (6 bases). Trimming stripped 4 bases from V and 5 bases from J, with 18 bases between. The germline V gene has CDR1 SGHRS and CDR2 YFSETQ. CDR3 length: 15 residues. The CDR3 loop is CASSDVGGTVETQYF. The CDR3 nucleotides read TGCGCCAGCAGCGATGTAGGCGGGACTGTGGAGACCCAGTACTTC.

This clonotype was seen at least ten times. This rearrangement joins TRBV15 to TRBJ2-5; 8 bases agree with TRBD2. Germline V gene lookup returns CDR1 LNHNV and CDR2 YYDKDF (reference sequence). The CDR3 covers 17 residues. Trimming cost V 3 bases and J 7 bases; bases outside gene matches: 16. CDR3 nucleotides: TGTGCCACCAGCAGGGGAACTATAGCGGGGCGACAACGGACCCAGTACTTC. This codes for CATSRGTIAGRQRTQYF.

Concerning this clonotype itself: This may be a read error, as it is one base from a much larger clone. The DNA for the CDR3 is TGTGCCAGCAGTCCAAAGGGGTTCTACGAGCAGTACTTC. It codes for CASSPKGFYEQYF. This chain joins TRBV7-9 and TRBJ2-7; a possible D gene is TRBD1 (5 bases). The V end was cut by 6 bases, the J end by 3 bases, with 12 bases between. CDR1 is SEHNR and CDR2 is FQNEAQ in the germline V gene (reference sequence). The length of the CDR3 is 13 residues.

This clonotype was counted ten times or more. The chain combines TRBV20-1 with TRBJ2-7, with D perhaps given as TRBD1 or TRBD2 (5 bases each). Germline loops: CDR1 DFQATT, CDR2 SNEGSKA (reference sequence). Deletions cut 6 bases from V and 2 bases from J, with 17 bases between. The CDR3 spans 14 residues. The CDR3 region is CSAPRGAGTYEQYF. In DNA form, the CDR3 reads TGCAGTGCCCCGAGGGGAGCAGGTACCTACGAGCAGTACTTC.

This clonotype was recorded at least ten times. The chain has TRBV6-2 or TRBV6-3 and TRBJ2-1; D remains ambiguous. Trimming stripped 5 bases from V and 7 bases from J, with 18 bases between. This CDR3 region has 15 residues. CDR1 and CDR2 from the germline V gene are MNHEY and SVGEGT. This CDR3 is CASSTMGIMVNEQFF. CDR3 bases: TGTGCCAGCAGTACAATGGGGATTATGGTGAATGAGCAGTTCTTC.

This clonotype showed up just a few times. The V and J genes are TRBV6-2 or TRBV6-3 and TRBJ2-5, with D perhaps matching TRBD1 (6 bases). Trimming took off 6 bases at V and 4 bases at J, with 9 bases between the two ends. The CDR3 spans 12 residues. Looked up from germline, CDR1 is MNHEY and CDR2 is SVGEGT. The CDR3 coding sequence is TGTGCCAGCAGATCAGGGGTAGAGACCCAGTACTTC. It codes for CASRSGVETQYF.

This clonotype was observed many times. The chain has TRBV12-3 or TRBV12-4 and TRBJ1-1; D is ambiguous. The ends were cut back, 7 bases at V and 2 bases at J, with 11 bases in the middle. This CDR3 contains 13 residues. The CDR3 coding sequence is TGTGCCAGCATTGCAGAGTACAACACTGAAGCTTTCTTT. Its translation: CASIAEYNTEAFF.

The sample holds many counts of this clonotype. V is TRBV5-6 and J is TRBJ2-7, with a tentative D call TRBD1 (6 bases). Per the germline V gene, CDR1 is SGHDT and CDR2 is YYEEEE. The CDR3 runs 14 residues. The V gene lost 0 bases and the J gene lost 0 bases, with 7 bases spanning the gap. CDR3 sequence: CASSLGTVSYEQYF. Here the CDR3 DNA reads TGTGCCAGCAGCTTGGGGACAGTCTCCTACGAGCAGTACTTC.

This clonotype has at least ten counts. J is TRBJ1-5 and V is TRBV7-9, with unresolved D. Germline CDR1 is SEHNR and CDR2 is FQNEAQ (reference sequence). The CDR3 covers 13 residues. V was trimmed by 6 bases and J by 5 bases, leaving 11 bases between them. This chain's CDR3 is CASSAWKDQPQHF. The CDR3 nucleotides are TGTGCCAGCAGTGCCTGGAAAGATCAGCCCCAGCATTTT.

This clonotype was seen many times. This chain connects TRBV3-1 to TRBJ1-1, with 7 bases matching TRBD1. With V trimmed by 0 bases and J by 3 bases, 4 bases remained unmatched. Germline V gene sequence: CDR1 LGHDT, CDR2 YNNKEL (reference sequence). This CDR3 comprises 15 residues. CDR3 sequence (DNA): TGTGCCAGCAGCCAAGAGACAGGGTGGTACACTGAAGCTTTCTTT. Translated: CASSQETGWYTEAFF. Together with reference TRBV3-1 and TRBJ1-1, the CDR3 gives the full variable domain: DTAVSQTPKYLVTQMGNDKSIKCEQNLGHDTMYWYKQDSKKFLKIMFSYNNKELIINETVPNRFSPKSPDKAHLNLHINSLELGDSAVYFCASSQETGWYTEAFFGQGTRLTVV.

This clonotype was observed many times. The chain recombines TRBV5-1 with TRBJ1-1; TRBD1 matches at 7 bases. Germline-derived CDR1 and CDR2 are SGHRS and YFSETQ. With 0 bases clipped from V and 5 bases from J, the junction kept 4 bases outside the gene matches. This CDR3 has 14 residues. CDR3 DNA: TGCGCCAGCAGCTTGGATGCAGGGGGGACTGAAGCTTTCTTT. This codes for CASSLDAGGTEAFF. Variable domain in full (rest from reference TRBV5-1 and TRBJ1-1): KAGVTQTPRYLIKTRGQQVTLSCSPISGHRSVSWYQQTPGQGLQFLFEYFSETQRNKGNFPGRFSGRQFSNSRSEMNVSTLELGDSALYLCASSLDAGGTEAFFGQGTRLTVV.

This clonotype was recorded at least ten times. J is TRBJ1-6 and V is TRBV20-1; TRBD1 matches 9 bases. V lost 4 bases and J lost 9; bases outside the gene matches: 4. The CDR3 is made up of 13 amino acids. Germline CDR1 reads DFQATT; CDR2 reads SNEGSKA (reference sequence). CDR3 loop: CSANRDRVSPLHF. CDR3 DNA sequence: TGCAGTGCTAACCGGGACAGGGTTTCACCCCTCCACTTT.

This clonotype was seen ten or more times. The CDR3 coding sequence is TGTGCCAGCAGTTACTCGATCTGGGAGACCCAGTACTTC. Its protein is CASSYSIWETQYF. The gene calls are TRBV6-5 and TRBJ2-5; D not certain. V lost 0 bases, J lost 5 bases, and 7 bases lay in between. The CDR3 runs to 13 residues. The germline gives CDR1 MNHEY, CDR2 SVGAGI.

This clonotype was seen repeatedly, ten times or more. This CDR3 is CSARGLGNTGELFF. The CDR3 bases are TGCAGTGCTAGGGGACTAGGGAACACCGGGGAGCTGTTTTTT. V gene TRBV20-1 combines with J gene TRBJ2-2; 8 bases match TRBD2. Germline V gives CDR1 DFQATT, CDR2 SNEGSKA (reference sequence). The trim removed 3 bases at V and 1 base at J, leaving 1 base unmatched. The CDR3 sequence is 14 residues long.

The genes are TRBV7-2 and TRBJ2-2; 9 bases are a match to TRBD1. This CDR3 is 13 amino acids long. J lost 7 bases, V lost 4 bases, and 1 base had no gene match. The germline V gene has CDR1 SGHTA and CDR2 FQGNSA. The CDR3 coding sequence is TGTGCCAGCAGCTGGGACAGGGACGGGGAGCTGTTTTTT. Translation: CASSWDRDGELFF.

Ten or more counts support this clonotype. The chain recombines TRBV14 with TRBJ2-7, with 7 nucleotides matching TRBD2. From germline, CDR1 is SGHDN and CDR2 FVKESK. J was trimmed by 0 bases and V by 0 bases; bases with no gene match: 11. The CDR3 totals 18 residues. CDR3 in amino acids: CASSQDHVGSGSSYEQYF. The CDR3 nucleotides read TGTGCCAGCAGCCAAGATCATGTTGGTAGCGGGTCCTCCTACGAGCAGTACTTC.

There are many counts of this clonotype. The chain carries TRBV4-3 and TRBJ2-2; D gene ambiguous. In germline, CDR1 is LGHNA, CDR2 YSLEER. There are 15 residues in the CDR3. Trimming pared 1 base from V and 1 base from J, leaving 7 bases between. CDR3 loop: CASSQGVGNTGELFF. The CDR3 DNA reads as TGCGCCAGCAGCCAAGGGGTGGGGAACACCGGGGAGCTGTTTTTT.